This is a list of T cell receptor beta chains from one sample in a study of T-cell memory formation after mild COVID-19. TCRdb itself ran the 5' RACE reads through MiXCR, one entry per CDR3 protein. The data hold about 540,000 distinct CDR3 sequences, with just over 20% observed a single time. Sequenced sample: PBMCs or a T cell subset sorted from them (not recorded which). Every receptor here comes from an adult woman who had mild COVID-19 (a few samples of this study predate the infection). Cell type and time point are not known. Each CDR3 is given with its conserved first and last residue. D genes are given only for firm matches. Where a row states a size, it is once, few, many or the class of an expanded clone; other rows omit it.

CASSWLAGLYNEQFF,TGTGCCAGCAGTTGGCTAGCGGGACTCTACAATGAGCAGTTCTTC,many,TRBD2,TRBV12-3/TRBV12-4,TRBJ2-1
CASSYNGADEKLFF,TGCGCCAGCAGCTATAACGGGGCGGATGAAAAACTGTTTTTT,few,.,TRBV5-1,TRBJ1-4
CASSRTGGTGGNEQFF,TGTGCCAGCAGCCGGACCGGAGGGACAGGGGGCAATGAGCAGTTCTTC,few,TRBD1,TRBV5-5,TRBJ2-1
CASSLERDGAFF,TGTGCCAGCAGCTTGGAGAGGGACGGGGCTTTCTTT,many,.,TRBV5-5,TRBJ1-1
CASSDWDSINEKLFF,TGTGCCAGCAGTGATTGGGACAGCATTAATGAAAAACTGTTTTTT,.,TRBD1,TRBV25-1,TRBJ1-4
CASSLVVGAGNEQFF,TGTGCCAGCAGCTTAGTTGTGGGAGCAGGCAATGAGCAGTTCTTC,few,.,TRBV7-9,TRBJ2-1
CASSETRGPTGELFF,TGTGCCAGCAGCGAGACAAGAGGACCCACCGGGGAGCTGTTTTTT,few,.,TRBV25-1,TRBJ2-2
CATSEGGANQPQHF,TGTGCCACCAGTGAAGGAGGAGCAAACCAGCCCCAGCATTTT,.,.,TRBV24-1,TRBJ1-5
CASSPPQRRTDTQYF,TGTGCCAGCAGCCCCCCTCAGCGTCGCACAGATACGCAGTATTTT,.,.,TRBV7-2,TRBJ2-3
CASSLDWTRGGTGELFF,TGTGCCAGCAGCTTAGATTGGACCAGGGGTGGCACCGGGGAGCTGTTTTTT,.,.,TRBV11-3,TRBJ2-2
CASSSDRGSTDTQYF,TGTGCCAGCAGCAGCGACAGGGGCTCCACAGATACGCAGTATTTT,few,TRBD1,TRBV3-1,TRBJ2-3
CATSRDSLTNSYNEQFF,TGTGCCACCAGCAGAGATTCCCTAACCAACTCCTACAATGAGCAGTTCTTC,.,.,TRBV15,TRBJ2-1
CASSPFTGFTGELFF,TGTGCCAGCAGCCCCTTCACAGGATTTACCGGGGAGCTGTTTTTT,.,.,TRBV7-3,TRBJ2-2
CASSQRGQRSTDTQYF,TGTGCCAGCAGCCAGCGCGGACAGAGAAGCACAGATACGCAGTATTTT,.,.,TRBV7-8,TRBJ2-3
CASSPGLAGGNGDYEQYF,TGCGCCAGCAGCCCGGGACTAGCGGGGGGGAATGGGGACTACGAGCAGTACTTC,few,TRBD2,TRBV5-1,TRBJ2-7
CASSSQGPNEQFF,TGTGCCAGCAGCTCCCAGGGCCCCAATGAGCAGTTCTTC,few,.,TRBV5-5,TRBJ2-1
CASSWTGQSTEAFF,TGCGCCAGCAGCTGGACAGGCCAGAGCACTGAAGCTTTCTTT,.,TRBD1,TRBV5-1,TRBJ1-1
CASSYSRGPRGGELFF,TGTGCCAGCAGTTACTCCAGAGGACCACGGGGCGGGGAGCTGTTTTTT,few,.,TRBV6-6,TRBJ2-2
CSAQGGKRDTQYF,TGCAGTGCCCAAGGGGGCAAGCGAGATACGCAGTATTTT,many,TRBD1,TRBV20-1,TRBJ2-3
CSAMVANTYEQYF,TGCAGTGCTATGGTAGCGAATACCTACGAGCAGTACTTC,.,.,TRBV20-1,TRBJ2-7
CASRGQATSGYGYTF,TGTGCCAGCAGGGGACAGGCTACTTCGGGCTATGGCTACACCTTC,.,TRBD1,TRBV12-3/TRBV12-4,TRBJ1-2
CASSPTGGAGNEQFF,TGTGCCAGCAGTCCAACAGGGGGCGCCGGGAATGAGCAGTTCTTC,few,TRBD1,TRBV12-3/TRBV12-4,TRBJ2-1
CATRDTGGEKLFF,TGTGCCACCAGGGATACAGGGGGTGAAAAACTGTTTTTT,.,TRBD1,TRBV15,TRBJ1-4
CASSFGQPYEQYF,TGTGCCAGCAGTTTCGGACAGCCCTACGAGCAGTACTTC,few,.,TRBV12-3/TRBV12-4,TRBJ2-7
CASSEARLGQFF,TGTGCCAGCAGTGAAGCTCGGTTGGGGCAGTTCTTC,.,.,TRBV2,TRBJ2-1
CASSYVGDGYTF,TGTGCCAGCAGTTATGTTGGGGATGGCTACACCTTC,.,.,TRBV6-6,TRBJ1-2
CASRAPQTGAPEAFF,TGTGCCAGCAGGGCCCCTCAAACAGGGGCTCCCGAAGCTTTCTTT,.,TRBD1,TRBV6-5,TRBJ1-1
CASSSTGSAVTEAFF,TGCGCCAGCAGCTCGACAGGGAGTGCAGTCACTGAAGCTTTCTTT,few,TRBD1,TRBV5-1,TRBJ1-1
CATSRGSGTEYEQYF,TGTGCCACCAGCAGAGGTTCCGGGACGGAGTACGAGCAGTACTTC,many,.,TRBV15,TRBJ2-7
CASREQGFGEQFF,TGTGCCAGTCGAGAACAGGGTTTTGGTGAGCAGTTCTTC,.,.,TRBV19,TRBJ2-1
CASSTAGASYEQYF,TGTGCCAGCAGTACGGCCGGAGCCTCCTACGAGCAGTACTTC,many,.,TRBV6-2/TRBV6-3,TRBJ2-7
CASSLIGVGNEQFF,TGTGCCAGCAGCCTCATTGGGGTGGGCAATGAGCAGTTCTTC,.,.,TRBV7-9,TRBJ2-1
CATSRDVEVLASGGTGELFF,TGTGCCACCAGCAGAGATGTAGAGGTGTTGGCTAGCGGGGGGACCGGGGAGCTGTTTTTT,many,TRBD2,TRBV15,TRBJ2-2
CASSPAGGQETQYF,TGCGCCAGCAGCCCCGCGGGGGGCCAAGAGACCCAGTACTTC,.,TRBD2,TRBV5-1,TRBJ2-5
CAWEQGHEQYF,TGTGCCTGGGAACAGGGCCACGAGCAGTACTTC,few,.,TRBV30,TRBJ2-7
CASSGTSQYNEQFF,TGTGCCAGCTCCGGGACCTCACAATACAATGAGCAGTTCTTC,.,.,TRBV6-5,TRBJ2-1
CASNTGLNTEAFF,TGTGCCAGCAATACAGGGTTGAACACTGAAGCTTTCTTT,few,.,TRBV6-1,TRBJ1-1
CASSSVPDRGAKEQYF,TGCGCCAGCAGCTCAGTACCCGACAGGGGCGCGAAGGAGCAGTACTTC,many,TRBD1,TRBV5-1,TRBJ2-7
CAWGGVGGSSYEQYF,TGTGCCTGGGGTGGGGTAGGAGGCAGTTCCTACGAGCAGTACTTC,.,.,TRBV30,TRBJ2-7
CASSLARDRGTYEQYF,TGCGCCAGCAGCTTGGCCCGGGACAGGGGGACCTACGAGCAGTACTTC,few,TRBD1,TRBV5-1,TRBJ2-7